The clone carrying this TCR beta chain showed up just once. Its antigen remains unidentified. The table came from immunoSEQ multiplex PCR; TCRdb's copy has only in-frame clones and leaves some out. The sample has 55,000 to 65,000 clones, approximately 84% seen once. This sample was included in a study of a mutant IDH1 vaccine in newly diagnosed glioma. About the research overall: Before enrollment, patients got radiotherapy alone, temozolomide alone, or mostly the combination.

Stated time point: week 11, during vaccination. Doses of 300 ug of mutant IDH1 20-mer peptide were given with topical imiquimod. Sequencing used PBMCs, obtained from a glioma patient whose treatment included an IDH1 peptide vaccine. The sequence was collected from a man aged 30 to 45 with glioma.

CDR3 DNA: TGTGCCAGCAGCAGGGACGGCTCTAGCACAGATACGCAGTATTTT. Residues: CASSRDGSSTDTQYF. The chain recombines TRBV6-5 with TRBJ2-3, with D perhaps being TRBD1 or TRBD2 (5 bases each). The V and J ends lost 6 bases and 0 bases respectively, with 13 bases between them. Per the germline V gene, CDR1 is MNHEY and CDR2 is SVGAGI. The CDR3 has 15 amino acids.